This T cell receptor (beta chain) stems from a study of T-cell reconstitution after alpha-beta-depleted transplantation in children. Overall study findings and caveats: Expanded graft clones numbering several hundred reportedly gave rise to alpha-beta T cells about two months after transplant. TCRbeta diversity was high at day 60 in some patients (a result of surviving recipient T cells and thymic progenitors). Counts and diversity of T cells one year after transplant came mostly from newly produced T cells.

With 6 bases clipped from V and 0 bases from J, the junction kept 14 bases outside the gene matches. The CDR3 runs to 18 residues. The germline V gene encodes CDR1 LGHDT and CDR2 YNNKEL (reference sequence). For TCRbeta, the library was prepared with unique molecular identifiers. TCRdb re-analysed the PCR reads in MiXCR, keeping a single row per CDR3 protein. This table holds 200,000 or so distinct CDR3 sequences, 6.3% found once. With regard to this clonotype: Antigen specificity is unknown.

V is TRBV3-1 and J is TRBJ1-1; TRBD1 aligns across 9 bases. The sample was PBMCs, taken before TCRalphabeta/CD19-depleted stem cell transplant. The sequence was collected from a girl under two years old with combined immunodeficiency, due to receive a stem cell transplant. CDR3: CASSRPIDRGGVNTEAFF. The CDR3 DNA is TGTGCCAGCAGTCGTCCAATCGACAGGGGGGGAGTGAACACTGAAGCTTTCTTT.